The sequence of this T cell receptor (beta chain) was determined in a study of graft-versus-host responses after intestinal transplantation. At the level of the study: Tacrolimus and steroids were given for about three years to all recipients after anti-thymocyte globulin induction.

V lost 1 base and J 6 bases, leaving 16 bases between the germline ends. The CDR3 sequence is 16 residues long. Germline CDR1 is MNHNS and CDR2 is SASEGT. As for this clone: Its antigen is undetermined.

General study findings and limits: Early after transplant, HvG declines were associated with peak levels of circulating GvH clones. Detection of GvH clones occurred in recipient marrow, and some had their first appearance in ileum or blood.

TCRdb's copy holds only in-frame clones and misses some; the assay was immunoSEQ multiplex PCR. Of about 38,000 clones in the sample, about four fifths were seen once. The clonotype comes from a human patient who received an intestinal transplant, so some T cells may come from the graft donor. The sample was PBMCs, taken less than 1,400 days after transplant. This chain connects TRBV6-1 to TRBJ1-5; D ambiguous. CDR3 protein: CASSEGGLGSRQPQHF. The DNA for the CDR3 is TGTGCCAGCAGTGAAGGGGGTTTGGGAAGTCGTCAGCCCCAGCATTTT.